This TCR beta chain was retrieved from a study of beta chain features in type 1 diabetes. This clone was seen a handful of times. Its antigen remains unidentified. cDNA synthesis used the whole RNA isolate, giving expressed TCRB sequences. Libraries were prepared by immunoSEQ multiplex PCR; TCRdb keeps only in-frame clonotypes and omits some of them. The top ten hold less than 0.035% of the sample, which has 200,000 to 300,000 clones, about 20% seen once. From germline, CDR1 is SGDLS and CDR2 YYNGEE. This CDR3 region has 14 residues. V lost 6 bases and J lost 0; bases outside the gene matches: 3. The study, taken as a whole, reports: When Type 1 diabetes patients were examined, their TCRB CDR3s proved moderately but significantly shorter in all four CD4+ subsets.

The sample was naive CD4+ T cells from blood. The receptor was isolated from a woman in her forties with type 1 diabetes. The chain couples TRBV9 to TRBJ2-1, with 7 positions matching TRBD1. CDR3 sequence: CASTRDSSYNEQFF. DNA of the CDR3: TGTGCCAGCACCCGGGACAGCTCCTACAATGAGCAGTTCTTC.